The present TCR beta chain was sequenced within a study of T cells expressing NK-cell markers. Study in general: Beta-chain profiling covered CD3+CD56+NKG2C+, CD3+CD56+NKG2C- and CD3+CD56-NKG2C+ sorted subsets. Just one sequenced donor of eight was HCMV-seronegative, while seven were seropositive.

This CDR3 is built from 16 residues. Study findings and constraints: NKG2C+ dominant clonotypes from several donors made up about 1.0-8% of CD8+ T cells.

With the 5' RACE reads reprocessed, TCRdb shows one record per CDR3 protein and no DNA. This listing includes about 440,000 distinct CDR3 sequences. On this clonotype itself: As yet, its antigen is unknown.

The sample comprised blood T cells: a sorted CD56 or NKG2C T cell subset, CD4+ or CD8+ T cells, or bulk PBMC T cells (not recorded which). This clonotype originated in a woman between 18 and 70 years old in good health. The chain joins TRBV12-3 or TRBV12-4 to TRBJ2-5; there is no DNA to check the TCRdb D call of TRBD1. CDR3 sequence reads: CASNRGQGGLQETQYF.